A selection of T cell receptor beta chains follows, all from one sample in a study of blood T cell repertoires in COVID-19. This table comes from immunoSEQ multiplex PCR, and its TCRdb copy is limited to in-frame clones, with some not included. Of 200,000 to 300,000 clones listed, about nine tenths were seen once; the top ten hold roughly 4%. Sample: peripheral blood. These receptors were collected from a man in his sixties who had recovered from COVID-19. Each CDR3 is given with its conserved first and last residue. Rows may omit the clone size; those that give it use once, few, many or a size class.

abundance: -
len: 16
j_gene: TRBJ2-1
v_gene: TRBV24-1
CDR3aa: CATSDFPGTGDNEQFF

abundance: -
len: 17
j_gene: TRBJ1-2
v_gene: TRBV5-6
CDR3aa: CASSLKTGGAFQDGYTF

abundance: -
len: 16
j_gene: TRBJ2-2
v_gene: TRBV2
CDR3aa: CASSARATSLTGELFF

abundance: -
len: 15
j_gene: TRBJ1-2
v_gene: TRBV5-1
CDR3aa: CASSYWDSDNYGYTF

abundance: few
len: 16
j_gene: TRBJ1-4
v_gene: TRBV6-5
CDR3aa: CASSSTFHGGNEKLFF

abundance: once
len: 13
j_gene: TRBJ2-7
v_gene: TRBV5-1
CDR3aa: CASSLQISYEQYF

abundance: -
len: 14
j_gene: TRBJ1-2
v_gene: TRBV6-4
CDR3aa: CASRDPQGSYGYTF

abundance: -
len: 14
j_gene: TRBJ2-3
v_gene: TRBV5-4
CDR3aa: CASSHPRGPDTQYF

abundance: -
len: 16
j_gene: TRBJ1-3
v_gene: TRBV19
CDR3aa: CASSPTDRGGGNTIYF

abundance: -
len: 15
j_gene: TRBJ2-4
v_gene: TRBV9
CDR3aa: CASSRTGWVKNIQYF

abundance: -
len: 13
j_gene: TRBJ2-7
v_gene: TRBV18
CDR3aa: CASSPLQRYEQYF

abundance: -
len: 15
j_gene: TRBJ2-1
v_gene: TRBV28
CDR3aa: CASSSRDYLYNEQFF

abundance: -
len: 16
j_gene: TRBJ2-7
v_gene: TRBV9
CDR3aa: CASSVDFSGQQGEQYF

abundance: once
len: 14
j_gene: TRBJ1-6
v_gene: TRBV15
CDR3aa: CATSSTGGNSPLHF

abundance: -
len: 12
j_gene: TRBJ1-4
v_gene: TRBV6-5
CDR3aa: CASGDRGEKLFF

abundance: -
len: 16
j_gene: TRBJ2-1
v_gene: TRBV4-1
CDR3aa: CASKTFAGGSRNEQFF

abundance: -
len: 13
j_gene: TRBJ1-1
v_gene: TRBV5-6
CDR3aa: CASNPTGFTEAFF

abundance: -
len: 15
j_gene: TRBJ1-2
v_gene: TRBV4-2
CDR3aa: CASSQDRGRNYGYTF

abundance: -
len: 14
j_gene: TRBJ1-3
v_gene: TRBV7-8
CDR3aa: CASSLTGSGNTIYF

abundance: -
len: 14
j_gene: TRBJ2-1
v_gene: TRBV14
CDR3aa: CASSPQRAPSEQFF

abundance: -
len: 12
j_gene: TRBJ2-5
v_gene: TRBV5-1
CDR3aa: CASSPGGETQYF

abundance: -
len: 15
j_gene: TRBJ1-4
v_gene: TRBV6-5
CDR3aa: CASSYSSARGEKLFF

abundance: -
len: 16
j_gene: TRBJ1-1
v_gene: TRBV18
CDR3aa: CASSPGQGALGTEAFF

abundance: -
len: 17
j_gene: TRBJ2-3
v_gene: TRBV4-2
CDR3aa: CASSQLPSGSFTDTQYF

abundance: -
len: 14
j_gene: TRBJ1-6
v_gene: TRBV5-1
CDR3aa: CASSPGTEYSPLHF

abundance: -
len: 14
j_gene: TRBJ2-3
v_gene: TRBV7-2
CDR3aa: CASRRGPPTNTQYF

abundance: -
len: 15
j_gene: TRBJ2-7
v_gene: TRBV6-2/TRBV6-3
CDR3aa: CASSDTSGGSYEQYF

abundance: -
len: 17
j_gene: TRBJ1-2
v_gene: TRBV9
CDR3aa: CASSVGTGLGGSYGYTF

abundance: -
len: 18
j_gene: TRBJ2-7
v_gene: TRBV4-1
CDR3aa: CASSQGAPGLAGSYEQYF

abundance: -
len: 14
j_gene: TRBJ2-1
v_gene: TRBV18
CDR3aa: CASSTGLAGGPEFF

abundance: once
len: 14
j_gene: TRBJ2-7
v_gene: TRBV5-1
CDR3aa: CASSLRGRADEQYF

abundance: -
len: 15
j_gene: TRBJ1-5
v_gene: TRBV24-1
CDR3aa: CATSDPRTGVQPQHF

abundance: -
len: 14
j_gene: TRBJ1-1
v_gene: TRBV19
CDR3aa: CASSTLPGSTEAFF

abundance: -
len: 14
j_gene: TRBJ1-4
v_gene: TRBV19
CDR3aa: CASTGGQGGEKLFF

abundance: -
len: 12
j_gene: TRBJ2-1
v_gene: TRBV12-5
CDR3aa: CASGVTVNEQFF

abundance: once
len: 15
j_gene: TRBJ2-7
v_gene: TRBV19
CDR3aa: CASSISRDRAYEQYF

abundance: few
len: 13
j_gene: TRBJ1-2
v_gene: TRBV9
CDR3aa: CASSVVTDYGYTF

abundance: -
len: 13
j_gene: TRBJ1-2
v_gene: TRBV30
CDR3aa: CACPFDFSYGYTF

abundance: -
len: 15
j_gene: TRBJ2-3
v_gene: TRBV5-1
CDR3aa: CASSRTSGGQDTQYF

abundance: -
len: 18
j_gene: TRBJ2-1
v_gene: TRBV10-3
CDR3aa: CATDWGGAPGSSYNEQFF

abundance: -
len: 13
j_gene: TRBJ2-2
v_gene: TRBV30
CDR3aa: CAWRPAVGQELFF

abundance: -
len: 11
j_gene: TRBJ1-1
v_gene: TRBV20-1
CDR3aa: CSASYKSEAFF

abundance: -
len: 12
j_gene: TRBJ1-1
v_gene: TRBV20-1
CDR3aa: CSASGREGLKIF

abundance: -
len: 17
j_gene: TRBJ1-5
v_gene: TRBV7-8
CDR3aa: CASSLATGGDSNQPQHF

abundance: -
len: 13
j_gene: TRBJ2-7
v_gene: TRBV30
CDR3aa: CAWNLRRGYEQYF

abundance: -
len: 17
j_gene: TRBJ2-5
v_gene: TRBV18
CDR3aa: CASSPLVLTGASETQYF

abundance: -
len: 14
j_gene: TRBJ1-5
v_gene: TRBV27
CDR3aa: CASSSGLLNQPQHF

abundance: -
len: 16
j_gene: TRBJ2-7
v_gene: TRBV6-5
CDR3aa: CASSYSPSGGAYEQYF

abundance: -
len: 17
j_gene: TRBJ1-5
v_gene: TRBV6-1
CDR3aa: CASSEAPTGRNRWPQHF

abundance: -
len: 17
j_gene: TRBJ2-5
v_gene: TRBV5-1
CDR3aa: CASSPAALAGGSATQYF

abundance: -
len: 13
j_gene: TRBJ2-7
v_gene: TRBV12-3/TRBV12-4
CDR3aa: CASSLRQTYEQYF

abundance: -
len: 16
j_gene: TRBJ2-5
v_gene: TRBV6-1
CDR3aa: CASSESSGGARQTQYF

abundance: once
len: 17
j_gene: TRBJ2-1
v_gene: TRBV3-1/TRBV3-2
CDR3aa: CASSQEGRGFLGNEQFF

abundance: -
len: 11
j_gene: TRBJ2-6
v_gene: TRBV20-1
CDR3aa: CSAAGANVLTF